A single sample is the source of the 14 T cell receptor beta chains below, sequenced in a study of Tregs in tolerant kidney transplant recipients. Related graft donors supplied nonmyeloablative bone marrow transplants, and mixed chimerism was transient. Sequencing was performed with immunoSEQ multiplex PCR; in TCRdb, only in-frame clones are kept and a portion is missing. The sample has about 50,000 clones, over 85% seen once. The sample consisted of CD8+ T cells from blood (PBMCs), taken 12 months after the transplant. Receptor source: a human patient who received a combined kidney and bone marrow transplant. Some T cells may possibly be graft donor cells.

This chain links TRBV7-9 with TRBJ2-1, with 8 bases matching TRBD2. The germline gives CDR1 SEHNR, CDR2 FQNEAQ (reference sequence). V shed 5 bases, J shed 2 bases, and the junction held 14 bases outside the gene matches. The CDR3 is 18 residues long. The CDR3 is CASSGDSLSGIAYNEQFF. CDR3 DNA: TGTGCCAGCAGCGGGGACTCCCTTAGCGGGATCGCCTACAATGAGCAGTTCTTC.

The genes are TRBV2 and TRBJ2-7, with TRBD1 matching over 7 bases. Losses at the gene ends were 6 bases for V and 4 bases for J; bases not matched to a gene: 12. From germline, CDR1 is SNHLY and CDR2 FYNNEI. The CDR3 length is 15 residues. This chain's CDR3 is CASSGVDRLTYEQYF. CDR3 DNA sequence: TGTGCCAGCAGCGGGGTGGACAGGTTAACATACGAGCAGTACTTC. The full variable domain, completed using reference TRBV2 and TRBJ2-7, is EPEVTQTPSHQVTQMGQEVILRCVPISNHLYFYWYRQILGQKVEFLVSFYNNEISEKSEIFDDQFSVERPDGSNFTLKIRSTKLEDSAMYFCASSGVDRLTYEQYFGPGTRLTVT.

The chain links TRBV2 to TRBJ1-3; tentatively, D is TRBD1 (6 bases). V was shortened by 5 bases and J by 0 bases, with 20 bases between the two germline ends. The CDR3 is made up of 18 amino acids. Germline V gives CDR1 SNHLY, CDR2 FYNNEI. In DNA form, the CDR3 reads TGTGCCAGCAGTCGATCCGGGCAGGCGGACAGCTCTGGAAACACCATATATTTT. Protein product: CASSRSGQADSSGNTIYF.

This clone came up once. The rearrangement joins TRBV14 to TRBJ2-2, with 10 positions matching TRBD2. The CDR3 loop spans 20 amino acids. Germline V gene sequence: CDR1 SGHDN, CDR2 FVKESK. Trimming cost V 0 bases and J 1 base; bases outside gene matches: 11. The CDR3 bases are TGTGCCAGCAGCCAAGATAAGCTAGCGGGAGCTGTGGGGAACACCGGGGAGCTGTTTTTT. Encoded protein: CASSQDKLAGAVGNTGELFF.

The chain uses TRBV9 and TRBJ2-1; 8 bases are shared with TRBD2. Trimming at V came to 0 bases and at J to 3 bases, leaving 5 bases not matched to a gene. The CDR3 totals 16 residues. CDR1 SGDLS and CDR2 YYNGEE come from the germline V gene. The CDR3 region is CASSVDGSGVYNEQFF. The CDR3 DNA reads as TGTGCCAGCAGCGTAGATGGTAGCGGGGTCTACAATGAGCAGTTCTTC.

The V call is TRBV21-1, the J call TRBJ2-3; the D call TRBD1 from the table was never checked on the DNA. TRBV21-1 is marked as a pseudogene. The CDR3 has 20 residues. In nucleotides, the CDR3 is TGTGCCAGCAGAGGGTGGGGGATGGTCGCGGGACAGGAAAGCACAGATACGCAGTATTTT. This codes for CASRGWGMVAGQESTDTQYF.

The chain recombines TRBV5-6 with TRBJ2-7, with 7 bases identical to TRBD1. V trimming: 1 base; J trimming: 5 bases; junction bases outside the gene matches: 9. The length of the CDR3 is 15 residues. Looked up from germline, CDR1 is SGHDT and CDR2 is YYEEEE. The CDR3 protein is CASSLIAGGPHEQYF. The CDR3 DNA reads TGTGCCAGCAGCTTGATTGCAGGGGGTCCACACGAGCAGTACTTC.

This chain joins TRBV19 and TRBJ1-2; the D is unclear. The V end was cut by 3 bases, the J end by 4 bases, with 12 bases between. The length of the CDR3 is 14 residues. Germline CDR1 and CDR2: LNHDA and SQIVND (reference sequence). CDR3 residues: CASSITLGAYGYTF. The CDR3 DNA reads as TGTGCCAGTAGTATCACACTTGGAGCCTATGGCTACACCTTC.

The chain uses TRBV5-1 and TRBJ2-2; 8 bases align to TRBD1. The germline V gene encodes CDR1 SGHRS and CDR2 YFSETQ. This CDR3 spans 15 amino acids. Germline trimming cut 4 bases from V and 2 bases from J; bases unmatched to any gene: 4. CDR3 DNA sequence: TGCGCCAGCAGCCCCACAGGGGGAAACACCGGGGAGCTGTTTTTT. This codes for CASSPTGGNTGELFF.

The genes are TRBV5-1 and TRBJ2-5; the D gene is possibly TRBD2 (6 bases). This CDR3 contains 15 residues. Trimming cost V 4 bases and J 2 bases, with 15 bases left between them. Germline CDR1 is SGHRS and CDR2 is YFSETQ. The chain's CDR3 is CASSQTRERQETQYF. For the CDR3, the DNA is TGCGCCAGCAGCCAGACCCGGGAGAGGCAAGAGACCCAGTACTTC.

The V gene is TRBV6-6, the J gene TRBJ1-1; D is unclear. The V gene's germline CDR1 is MNHNY and CDR2 SVGAGI (reference sequence). Trimming removed 7 bases at V and 5 bases at J, with 20 bases between. The CDR3 is 15 residues long. CDR3 sequence: CASTFREGILTEAFF. The CDR3 nucleotides are TGTGCCAGCACCTTTAGGGAGGGTATACTTACTGAAGCTTTCTTT.

The genes are TRBV25-1 and TRBJ1-6, with 8 nucleotides matching TRBD1. The CDR3 length is 13 residues. The ends lost 4 bases at V and 10 bases at J; junction bases unmatched: 3. CDR1 is MGHDK and CDR2 is SYGVNS in the germline V gene. CDR3 loop: CASSGQGYSPLHF. CDR3 nucleotides: TGTGCCAGCAGTGGACAGGGGTACTCACCCCTCCACTTT. Based on the CDR3 plus reference TRBV25-1 and TRBJ1-6, the full variable domain is EADIYQTPRYLVIGTGKKITLECSQTMGHDKMYWYQQDPGMELHLIHYSYGVNSTEKGDLSSESTVSRIRTEHFPLTLESARPSHTSQYLCASSGQGYSPLHFGNGTRLTVT.

This chain connects TRBV5-1 to TRBJ2-7; tentatively, D is TRBD1 (5 bases). V dropped 3 bases and J dropped 3 bases, with 13 bases sitting between them. This CDR3 has 14 amino acids. Germline CDR1 reads SGHRS; CDR2 reads YFSETQ. The DNA for the CDR3 is TGCGCCAGCAGCTCCTCGGCAGGGATCTACGAGCAGTACTTC. Encoded protein: CASSSSAGIYEQYF.

This chain uses TRBV9 with TRBJ2-1; 8 positions agree with TRBD2. Trimming removed 1 base from V and 8 bases from J; junction bases left unmatched: 8. Germline V gene sequence: CDR1 SGDLS, CDR2 YYNGEE. CDR3 size: 15 residues. The CDR3 is CASSVNGGAGDEQFF. The CDR3 DNA is TGTGCCAGCAGCGTAAACGGGGGGGCCGGCGATGAGCAGTTCTTC.